One sample yielded the 22 T cell receptor beta chains listed below, sequenced in a study of tumor and adjacent non-tumor tissue in lung cancer. The library came from three nested PCR rounds adapted from ARM-PCR protocols. MiXCR was run by TCRdb on the multiplex PCR reads, yielding one entry per CDR3 protein. The sample yields some 200,000 distinct CDR3 sequences, 71% seen once. No cell sorting was done before RNA was extracted from the tissue. Material for sequencing was lung tumor tissue. Receptor source: a man between 60 and 75 years old with non-small cell lung cancer.

Details on this clonotype: A read error may account for a junction end that differs from germline. V is TRBV11-2 and J is TRBJ2-2; unclear D gene. The CDR3 sequence is 15 residues long. Per the germline V gene, CDR1 is SGHAT and CDR2 is FQNNGV. CDR3 in amino acids: CASNLEITNTGELFF. The CDR3 DNA reads TGTGCCAGCAACTTAGAGATTACCAACACCGGGGAGCTGTTTTTT.

The genes are TRBV12-3 or TRBV12-4 and TRBJ2-4; D is unclear. The CDR3 has 15 amino acids. V lost 5 bases and J lost 8, with 19 bases in between. The CDR3 coding sequence is TGTGCCAGCAGTCTGCGGTTCGGAAGGGAATACATTCAGTACTTC. Amino acid sequence: CASSLRFGREYIQYF.

This clonotype has a count of ten or more. This chain connects TRBV20-1 to TRBJ1-2; no clear D. This CDR3 spans 13 amino acids. Trimming removed 5 bases at V and 4 bases at J, with 14 bases between. Germline assignment: CDR1 DFQATT and CDR2 SNEGSKA (reference sequence). CDR3 in amino acids: CSAGAGESYGYTF. The CDR3 DNA follows: TGCAGTGCTGGAGCTGGGGAGAGCTATGGCTACACCTTC.

As for this clonotype: This could be a read error, since a much larger clone is one nucleotide away. The chain joins TRBV29-1 to TRBJ1-3; D gene unclear. This CDR3 has 10 residues. Deletions cut 3 bases from V and 8 bases from J, with 5 bases between. Germline CDR1 is SQVTM and CDR2 is ANQGSEA. In DNA, the CDR3 is TGCAGCGTTGATCCGGACACCATATATTTT. Translated, it gives CSVDPDTIYF.

Remarks on this clonotype: A much more abundant neighbour one base away suggests this may be a read error. This chain joins TRBV6-1 and TRBJ2-3; 15 bases agree with TRBD2. Germline V gives CDR1 MNHNS, CDR2 SASEGT. The ends lost 10 bases at V and 4 bases at J; junction bases unmatched: 9. This CDR3 has 16 amino acids. The CDR3 DNA reads as TGTGCCATCATCCGGACTAGCGGGGGGGCCCCAGATACGCAGTATTTT. Translation: CAIIRTSGGAPDTQYF.

This chain uses TRBV28 with TRBJ1-1; D gene uncertain. The CDR3 is 8 amino acids. Germline values: CDR1 MDHEN, CDR2 SYDVKM. CDR3 coding DNA: TGTGCAAACACTGTAGTTTTCTTT. Translating gives CANTVVFF.

V gene TRBV6-6 combines with J gene TRBJ2-6, with 8 nucleotides matching TRBD2. The ends lost 5 bases at V and 2 bases at J; junction bases unmatched: 2. Per the germline V gene, CDR1 is MNHNY and CDR2 is SVGAGI (reference sequence). The CDR3 spans 15 residues. CDR3 protein: CASSMTSAGANVLTF. The DNA for the CDR3 is TGTGCCAGCAGTATGACTAGCGCTGGGGCCAACGTCCTGACTTTC.

With regard to this clonotype: One end of the junction is discordant with germline, which a read error may explain. The V and J genes are TRBV11-2 and TRBJ1-2; tentatively, D is TRBD1 (5 bases). Germline loops: CDR1 SGHAT, CDR2 FQNNGV. This CDR3 contains 14 residues. The CDR3 here is CAGSSGTARDGYTF. CDR3 nucleotide sequence: TGTGCCGGCAGCTCGGGGACGGCACGAGATGGCTACACCTTC.

This chain links TRBV11-3 with TRBJ1-5; D perhaps matches TRBD1 (5 bases). Per the germline V gene, CDR1 is SGHNT and CDR2 is YENEEA. The CDR3 runs to 13 residues. The chain's CDR3 is CVSSWGSNQPQHF. The CDR3 DNA is TGTGTCAGTAGCTGGGGGAGCAATCAGCCCCAGCATTTT.

Of note for this clonotype: Compared with germline, one end of the junction differs, possibly owing to a read error. The chain employs TRBV20-1 and TRBJ1-5; the D is unclear. The germline gives CDR1 DFQATT, CDR2 SNEGSKA (reference sequence). The CDR3 is made up of 15 amino acids. The DNA of the CDR3 is TGCAGTGCTAGAGATCCTACAGATAGCAATCACCCCCAGCATTTT. As protein: CSARDPTDSNHPQHF.

The V call is TRBV4-2, the J call TRBJ1-6; 7 bases match TRBD1. J lost 5 bases, V lost 11 bases, and 15 bases had no gene match. Germline V CDR1 and CDR2: LGHNA, YNFKEQ. This CDR3 has 16 residues. The CDR3, as DNA: TGTGCCGCCAGCCAAGGGGGTACAGGGGATAATTCACCCCTCCACTTT. Encoded protein: CAASQGGTGDNSPLHF.

To note about this clonotype: Being one base from a much bigger clone, this may be a read error. The chain links TRBV4-1 to TRBJ2-3; TRBD2 matches 9 bases. This CDR3 region has 18 residues. Germline CDR1 and CDR2: MGHRA and YSYEKL. The CDR3 sequence: CASSQDSVLAGGGDTRYF. Here the CDR3 DNA reads TGCGCCAGCAGCCAAGATTCGGTACTAGCGGGTGGGGGAGATACGCGGTATTTT.

With respect to this clonotype: At one end the junction does not follow the germline gene, possibly because of a read error. This chain connects TRBV6-2 or TRBV6-3 to TRBJ2-1; D is perhaps TRBD2 (6 bases). CDR3 length equals 15 residues. The germline V gene encodes CDR1 MNHEY and CDR2 SVGEGT. The CDR3 DNA reads as TGTGCCAACCGAAGGCCTAGCGCCCAGACGAATGAACAGTTCTTC. Translation: CANRRPSAQTNEQFF.

As to this clonotype: One base away lies a much larger clone, so this may be a sequencing read error. This chain connects TRBV7-8 to TRBJ2-7; TRBD2 matches 14 bases. V shed 10 bases and J 5 bases; nucleotides not matched to a gene: 10. The CDR3 has 15 amino acids. CDR1 SGHVS and CDR2 FQNEAQ come from the germline V gene. The CDR3 coding sequence is TGTGCCATCAGGCCCCGACTAGCGGGAGGGAACGAGCAGTACTTC. This gives the protein CAIRPRLAGGNEQYF.

Points on this clonotype: The junction differs from germline at one of its ends, possibly a read error. The rearrangement uses TRBV11-2 and TRBJ1-5; D call uncertain. The CDR3 totals 13 residues. Germline-derived CDR1 and CDR2 are SGHAT and FQNNGV. The CDR3 DNA sequence: TGTGCCAGTAGCTTAGAAGCAGGCCAGCCCCAGCTTTTT. Protein: CASSLEAGQPQLF. Variable domain in full (rest from reference TRBV11-2 and TRBJ1-5): EAGVAQSPRYKIIEKRQSVAFWCNPISGHATLYWYQQILGQGPKLLIQFQNNGVVDDSQLPKDRFSAERLKGVDSTLKIQPAKLEDSAVYLCASSLEAGQPQLFGDGTRLSIL.

Comment on this clonotype: Germline is not matched at one junction end, which may reflect a read error. The chain carries TRBV12-3 or TRBV12-4 and TRBJ1-1; D gene uncertain. This CDR3 has 12 residues. The CDR3 protein is CASSYMGTEAVF. Here the CDR3 DNA reads TGTGCCAGCAGTTATATGGGAACTGAAGCTGTCTTT.

A word on this clonotype: Germline and junction disagree at one end, which may indicate a read error. J is TRBJ2-2 and V is TRBV29-1, with D perhaps matching TRBD1 (6 bases). The V gene's germline CDR1 is SQVTM and CDR2 ANQGSEA. The CDR3 has 15 amino acids. CDR3 sequence: CCVPKGDTVTGELFF. In DNA form, the CDR3 reads TGCTGCGTACCAAAGGGGGACACGGTCACCGGGGAGCTGTTTTTT.

Comment on this clonotype: The germline gene is not matched at one end of the junction; a read error may be the cause. The chain combines TRBV20-1 with TRBJ1-6; D remains unclear. Germline V gene sequence: CDR1 DFQATT, CDR2 SNEGSKA (reference sequence). This CDR3 has 18 residues. Here the CDR3 reads CSARDRTPEGRNNSPLHF. Here the CDR3 DNA reads TGCAGTGCTAGAGATAGGACGCCAGAGGGCAGAAATAATTCACCCCTCCACTTC.

Concerning this clonotype itself: In this CDR3 the conserved last residue, phenylalanine or tryptophan, is missing, so a read error is likely. The V and J genes are TRBV11-2 and TRBJ2-5; 14 bases line up with TRBD2. Germline values: CDR1 SGHAT, CDR2 FQNNGV. There are 16 residues in the CDR3. The CDR3 bases are TGTGCCAGCAACTTAACGACTAGCGGGGGGGAAGAGACCCAGTACCTC. Protein product: CASNLTTSGGEETQYL.

In its sample, this clonotype was seen a few times. The junction shows a germline mismatch at one end, possibly a read error. The CDR3 here is CASSSRQGAVGELFF. CDR3 bases: TGTGCCAGCAGCTCACGACAGGGGGCGGTCGGGGAGTTGTTTTTT. V is TRBV11-2 and J is TRBJ2-2, with 10 bases identical to TRBD1. Germline V gene data show CDR1 as SGHAT and CDR2 as FQNNGV. The CDR3 consists of 15 residues.

In regard to this clonotype: A much larger clonotype is one base distant, so this may be a read error. CDR3: CASSQESSGYSEQFF. For the CDR3, the DNA is TGCGCCAGCAGCCAAGAATCTAGCGGCTACAGTGAGCAGTTCTTC. The genes are TRBV4-3 and TRBJ2-1, with 7 bases fitting TRBD2. CDR3 size: 15 residues. Per the germline V gene, CDR1 is LGHNA and CDR2 is YSLEER.

The chain couples TRBV6-6 to TRBJ1-2; maybe TRBD1 (6 bases). The germline V gene encodes CDR1 MNHNY and CDR2 SVGAGI (reference sequence). Trimming took 5 bases from V and 7 from J, leaving 11 bases between them. This CDR3 has 12 amino acids. The CDR3 spells CASSGAGVGYTF. The CDR3 DNA follows: TGTGCCAGCAGTGGGGCAGGGGTTGGCTACACCTTC.